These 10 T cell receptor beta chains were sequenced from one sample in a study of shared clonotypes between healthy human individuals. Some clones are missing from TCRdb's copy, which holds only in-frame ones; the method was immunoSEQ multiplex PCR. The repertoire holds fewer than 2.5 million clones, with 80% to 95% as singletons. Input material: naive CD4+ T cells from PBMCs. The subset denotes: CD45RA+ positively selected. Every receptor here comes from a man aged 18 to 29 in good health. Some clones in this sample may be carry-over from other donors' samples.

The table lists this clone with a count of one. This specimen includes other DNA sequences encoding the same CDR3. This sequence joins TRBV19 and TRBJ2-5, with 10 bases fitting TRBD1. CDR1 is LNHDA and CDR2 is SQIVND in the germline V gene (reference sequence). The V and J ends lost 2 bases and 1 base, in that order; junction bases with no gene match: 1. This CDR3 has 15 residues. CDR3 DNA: TGTGCCAGTAGTATAAGGGACAGGGGCCAAGAGACCCAGTACTTC. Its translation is CASSIRDRGQETQYF. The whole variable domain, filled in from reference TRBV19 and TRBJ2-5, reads DGGITQSPKYLFRKEGQNVTLSCEQNLNHDAMYWYRQDPGQGLRLIYYSQIVNDFQKGDIAEGYSVSREKKESFPLTVTSAQKNPTAFYLCASSIRDRGQETQYFGPGTRLLVL.

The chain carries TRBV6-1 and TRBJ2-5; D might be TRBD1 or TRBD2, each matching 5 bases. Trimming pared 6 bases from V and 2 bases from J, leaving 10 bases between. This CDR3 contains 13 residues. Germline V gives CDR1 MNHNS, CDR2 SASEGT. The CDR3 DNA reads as TGTGCCAGCAGCCGGGGCAAACAAGAGACCCAGTACTTC. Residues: CASSRGKQETQYF.

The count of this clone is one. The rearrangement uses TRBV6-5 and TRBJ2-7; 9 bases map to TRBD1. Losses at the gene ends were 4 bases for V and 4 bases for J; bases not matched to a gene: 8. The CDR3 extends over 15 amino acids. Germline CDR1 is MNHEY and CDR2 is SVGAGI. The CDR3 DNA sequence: TGTGCCAGCAGTTCCTTCGGACAGGGGTGGTACGAGCAGTACTTC. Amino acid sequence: CASSSFGQGWYEQYF.

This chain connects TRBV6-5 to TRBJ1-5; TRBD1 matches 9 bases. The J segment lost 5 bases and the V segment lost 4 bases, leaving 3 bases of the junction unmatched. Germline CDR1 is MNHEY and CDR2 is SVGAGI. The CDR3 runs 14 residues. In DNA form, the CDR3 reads TGTGCCAGCAGTTCCGGACAGGGGCATCAGCCCCAGCATTTT. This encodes CASSSGQGHQPQHF.

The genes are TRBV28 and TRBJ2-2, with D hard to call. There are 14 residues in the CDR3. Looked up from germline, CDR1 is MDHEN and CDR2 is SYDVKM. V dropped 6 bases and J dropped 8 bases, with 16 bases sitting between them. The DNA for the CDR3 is TGTGCCAGCAGCCCTATCAGGAGTAGGGGGGAGCTGTTTTTT. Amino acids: CASSPIRSRGELFF. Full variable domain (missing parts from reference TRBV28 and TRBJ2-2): DVKVTQSSRYLVKRTGEKVFLECVQDMDHENMFWYRQDPGLGLRLIYFSYDVKMKEKGDIPEGYSVSREKKERFSLILESASTNQTSMYLCASSPIRSRGELFFGEGSRLTVL.

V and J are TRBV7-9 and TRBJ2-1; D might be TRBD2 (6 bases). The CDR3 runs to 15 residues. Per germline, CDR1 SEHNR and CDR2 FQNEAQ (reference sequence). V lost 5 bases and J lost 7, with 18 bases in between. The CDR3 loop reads CASSPGGGGLNEQFF. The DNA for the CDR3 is TGTGCCAGCAGCCCCGGGGGTGGGGGTTTAAATGAGCAGTTCTTC.

This CDR3 reads CSGRIGTDHEQYF. In nucleotides, the CDR3 is TGCAGCGGCAGGATTGGGACAGACCACGAGCAGTACTTC. This chain links TRBV29-1 with TRBJ2-7; 7 bases line up with TRBD1. The ends lost 7 bases at V and 5 bases at J; junction bases unmatched: 11. The germline V gene encodes CDR1 SQVTM and CDR2 ANQGSEA. The CDR3 is 13 amino acids.

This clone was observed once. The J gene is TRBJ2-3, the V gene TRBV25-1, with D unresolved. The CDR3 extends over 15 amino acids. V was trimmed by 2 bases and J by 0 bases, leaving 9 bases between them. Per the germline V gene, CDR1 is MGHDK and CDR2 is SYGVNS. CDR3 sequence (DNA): TGTGCCAGCAGTGAAGGAAGTCCTAGCACAGATACGCAGTATTTT. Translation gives CASSEGSPSTDTQYF.

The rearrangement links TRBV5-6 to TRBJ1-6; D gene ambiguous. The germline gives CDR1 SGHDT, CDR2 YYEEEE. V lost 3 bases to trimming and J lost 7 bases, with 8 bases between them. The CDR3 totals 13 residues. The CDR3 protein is CASSSGPNSPLHF. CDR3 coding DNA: TGTGCCAGCAGCTCCGGACCAAATTCACCCCTCCACTTT. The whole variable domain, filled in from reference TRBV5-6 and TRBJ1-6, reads DAGVTQSPTHLIKTRGQQVTLRCSPKSGHDTVSWYQQALGQGPQFIFQYYEEEERQRGNFPDRFSGHQFPNYSSELNVNALLLGDSALYLCASSSGPNSPLHFGNGTRLTVT.

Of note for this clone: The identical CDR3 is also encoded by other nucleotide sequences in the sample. The CDR3 loop reads CASSVGLAGTGELFF. Here the CDR3 DNA reads TGTGCCAGTAGTGTGGGACTAGCGGGCACCGGGGAGCTGTTTTTT. This chain links TRBV19 with TRBJ2-2; TRBD2 aligns across 12 bases. Germline V gene sequence: CDR1 LNHDA, CDR2 SQIVND (reference sequence). The CDR3 is 15 amino acids. The V and J ends lost 5 bases and 4 bases, in that order; junction bases with no gene match: 2. Full variable domain (outside the CDR3, taken from reference TRBV19 and TRBJ2-2): DGGITQSPKYLFRKEGQNVTLSCEQNLNHDAMYWYRQDPGQGLRLIYYSQIVNDFQKGDIAEGYSVSREKKESFPLTVTSAQKNPTAFYLCASSVGLAGTGELFFGEGSRLTVL.